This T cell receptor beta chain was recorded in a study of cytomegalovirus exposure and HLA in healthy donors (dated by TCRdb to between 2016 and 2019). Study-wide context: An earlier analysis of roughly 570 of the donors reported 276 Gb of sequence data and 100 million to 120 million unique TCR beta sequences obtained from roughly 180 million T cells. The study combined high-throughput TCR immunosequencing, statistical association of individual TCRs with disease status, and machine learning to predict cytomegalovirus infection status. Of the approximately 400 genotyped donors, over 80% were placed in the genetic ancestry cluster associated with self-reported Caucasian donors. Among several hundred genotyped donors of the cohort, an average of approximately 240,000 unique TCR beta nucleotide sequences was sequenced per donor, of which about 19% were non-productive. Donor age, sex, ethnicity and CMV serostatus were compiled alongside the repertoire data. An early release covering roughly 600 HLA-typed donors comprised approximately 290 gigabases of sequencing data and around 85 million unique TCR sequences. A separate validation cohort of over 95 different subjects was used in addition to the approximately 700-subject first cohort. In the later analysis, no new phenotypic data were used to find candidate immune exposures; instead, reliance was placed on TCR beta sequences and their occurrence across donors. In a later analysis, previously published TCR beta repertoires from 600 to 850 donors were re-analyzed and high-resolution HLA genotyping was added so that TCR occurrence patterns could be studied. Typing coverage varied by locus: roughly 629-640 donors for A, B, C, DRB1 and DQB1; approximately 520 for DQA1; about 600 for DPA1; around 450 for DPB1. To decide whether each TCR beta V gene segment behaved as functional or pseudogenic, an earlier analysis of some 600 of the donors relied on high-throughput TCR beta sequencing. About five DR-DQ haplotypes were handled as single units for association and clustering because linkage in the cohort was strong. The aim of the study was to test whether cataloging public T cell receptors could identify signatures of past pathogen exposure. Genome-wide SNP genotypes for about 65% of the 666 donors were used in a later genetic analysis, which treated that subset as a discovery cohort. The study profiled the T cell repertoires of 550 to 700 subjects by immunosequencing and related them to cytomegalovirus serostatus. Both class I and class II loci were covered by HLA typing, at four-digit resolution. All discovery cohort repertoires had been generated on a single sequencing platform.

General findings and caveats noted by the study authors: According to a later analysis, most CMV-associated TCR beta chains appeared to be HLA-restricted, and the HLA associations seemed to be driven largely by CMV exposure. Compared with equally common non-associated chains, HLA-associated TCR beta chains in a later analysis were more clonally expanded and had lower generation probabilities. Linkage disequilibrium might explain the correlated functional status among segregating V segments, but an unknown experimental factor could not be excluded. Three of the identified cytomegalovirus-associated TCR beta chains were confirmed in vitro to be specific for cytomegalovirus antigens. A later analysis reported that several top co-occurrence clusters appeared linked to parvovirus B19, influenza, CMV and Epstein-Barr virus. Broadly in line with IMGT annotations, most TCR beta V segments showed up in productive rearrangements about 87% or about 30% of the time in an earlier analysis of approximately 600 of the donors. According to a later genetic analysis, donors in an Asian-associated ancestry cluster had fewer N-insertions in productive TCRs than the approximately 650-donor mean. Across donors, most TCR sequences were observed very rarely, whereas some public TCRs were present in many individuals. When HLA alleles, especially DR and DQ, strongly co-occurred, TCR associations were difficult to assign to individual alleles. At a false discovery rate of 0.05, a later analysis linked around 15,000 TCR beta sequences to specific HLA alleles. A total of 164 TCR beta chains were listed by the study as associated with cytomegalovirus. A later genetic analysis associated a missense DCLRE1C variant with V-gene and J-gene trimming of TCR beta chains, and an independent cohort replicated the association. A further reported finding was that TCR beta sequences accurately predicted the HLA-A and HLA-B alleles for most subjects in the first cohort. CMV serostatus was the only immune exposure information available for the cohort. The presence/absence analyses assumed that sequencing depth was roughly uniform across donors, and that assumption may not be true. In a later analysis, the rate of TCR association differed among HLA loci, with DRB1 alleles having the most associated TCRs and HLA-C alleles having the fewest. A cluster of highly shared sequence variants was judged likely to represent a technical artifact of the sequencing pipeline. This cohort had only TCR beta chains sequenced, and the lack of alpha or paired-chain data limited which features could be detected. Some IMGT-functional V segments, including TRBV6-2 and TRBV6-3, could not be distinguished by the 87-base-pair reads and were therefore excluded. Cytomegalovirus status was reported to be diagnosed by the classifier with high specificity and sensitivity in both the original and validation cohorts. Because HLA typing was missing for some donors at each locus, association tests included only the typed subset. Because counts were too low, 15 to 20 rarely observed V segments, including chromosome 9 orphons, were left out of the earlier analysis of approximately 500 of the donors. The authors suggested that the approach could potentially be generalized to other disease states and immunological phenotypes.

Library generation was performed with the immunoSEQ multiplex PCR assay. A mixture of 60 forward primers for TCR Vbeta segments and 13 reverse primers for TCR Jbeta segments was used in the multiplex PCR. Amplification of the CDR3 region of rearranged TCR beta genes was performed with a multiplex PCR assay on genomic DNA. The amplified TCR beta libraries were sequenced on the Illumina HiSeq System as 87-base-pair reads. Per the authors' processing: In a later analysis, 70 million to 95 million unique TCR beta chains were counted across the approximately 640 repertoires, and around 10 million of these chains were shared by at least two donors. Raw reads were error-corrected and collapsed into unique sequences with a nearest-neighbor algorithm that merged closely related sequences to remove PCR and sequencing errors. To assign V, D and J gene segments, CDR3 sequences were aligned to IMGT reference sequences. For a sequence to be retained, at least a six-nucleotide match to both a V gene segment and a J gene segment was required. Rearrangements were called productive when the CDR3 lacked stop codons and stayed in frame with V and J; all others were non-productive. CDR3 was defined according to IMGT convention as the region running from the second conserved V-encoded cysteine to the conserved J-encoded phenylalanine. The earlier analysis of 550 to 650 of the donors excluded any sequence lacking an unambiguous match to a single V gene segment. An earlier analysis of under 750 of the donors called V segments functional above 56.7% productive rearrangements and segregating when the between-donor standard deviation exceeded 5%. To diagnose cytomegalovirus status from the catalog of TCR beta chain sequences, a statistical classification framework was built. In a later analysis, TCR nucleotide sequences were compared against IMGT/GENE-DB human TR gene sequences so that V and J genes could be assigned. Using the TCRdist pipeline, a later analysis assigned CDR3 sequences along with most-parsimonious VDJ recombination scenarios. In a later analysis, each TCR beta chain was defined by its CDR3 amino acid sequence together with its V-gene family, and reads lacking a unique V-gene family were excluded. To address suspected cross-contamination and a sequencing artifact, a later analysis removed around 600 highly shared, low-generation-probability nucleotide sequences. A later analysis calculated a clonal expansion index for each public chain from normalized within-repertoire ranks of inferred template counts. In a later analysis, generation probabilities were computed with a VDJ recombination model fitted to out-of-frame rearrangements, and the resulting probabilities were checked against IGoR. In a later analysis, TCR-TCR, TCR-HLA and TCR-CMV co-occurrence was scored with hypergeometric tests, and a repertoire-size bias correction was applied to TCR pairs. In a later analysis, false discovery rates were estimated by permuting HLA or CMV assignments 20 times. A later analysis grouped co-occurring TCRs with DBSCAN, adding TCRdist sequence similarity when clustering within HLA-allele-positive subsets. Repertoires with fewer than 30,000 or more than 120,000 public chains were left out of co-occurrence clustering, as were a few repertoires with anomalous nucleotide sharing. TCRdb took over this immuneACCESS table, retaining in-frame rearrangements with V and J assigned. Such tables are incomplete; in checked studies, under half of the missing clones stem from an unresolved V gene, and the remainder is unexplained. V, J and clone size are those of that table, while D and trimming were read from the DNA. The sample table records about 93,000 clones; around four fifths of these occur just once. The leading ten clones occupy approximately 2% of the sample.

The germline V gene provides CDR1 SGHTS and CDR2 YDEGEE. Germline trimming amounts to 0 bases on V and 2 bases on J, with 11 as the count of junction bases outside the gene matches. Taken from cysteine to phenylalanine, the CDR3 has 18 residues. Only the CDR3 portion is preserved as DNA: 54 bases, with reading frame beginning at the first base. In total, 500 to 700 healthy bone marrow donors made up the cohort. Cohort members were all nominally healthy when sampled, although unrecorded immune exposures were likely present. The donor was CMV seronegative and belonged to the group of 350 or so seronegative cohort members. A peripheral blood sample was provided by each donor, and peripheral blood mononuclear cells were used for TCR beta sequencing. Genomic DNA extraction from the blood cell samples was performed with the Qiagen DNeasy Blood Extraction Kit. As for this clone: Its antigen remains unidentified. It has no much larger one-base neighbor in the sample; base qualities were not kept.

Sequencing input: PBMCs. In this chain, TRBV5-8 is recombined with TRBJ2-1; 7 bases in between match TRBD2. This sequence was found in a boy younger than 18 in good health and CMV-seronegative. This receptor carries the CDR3 CASSLVSIRGRAYNEQFF. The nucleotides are TGTGCCAGCAGCTTGGTCTCGATTCGGGGGAGGGCCTACAATGAGCAGTTCTTC. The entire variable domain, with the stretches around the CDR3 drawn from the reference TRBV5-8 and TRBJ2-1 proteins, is EAGVTQSPTHLIKTRGQQATLRCSPISGHTSVYWYQQALGLGLQFLLWYDEGEERNRGNFPPRFSGRQFPNYSSELNVNALELEDSALYLCASSLVSIRGRAYNEQFFGPGTRLTVL.